The rows below give T cell receptor beta chains drawn from one sample of a study of control samples from healthy donors and cancer patients. Measured with immunoSEQ multiplex PCR; TCRdb has only the in-frame clones, and not every one. The sample carries 20,000 to 30,000 clones, approximately 91% recorded once. The sample consisted of PBMCs. The receptors stem from a middle-aged man with lung cancer. The CDR3 runs from the conserved cysteine through the conserved F or W. D genes are given only for firm matches.

V: TRBV7-3; J: TRBJ2-1; D: TRBD1; CDR3: CASSSPATGASNEQFF
V: TRBV6-5; J: TRBJ1-4; D: .; CDR3: CASSYSWGNHEKLFF
V: TRBV11-2; J: TRBJ2-3; D: .; CDR3: CASSLDRGTDTQYF
V: TRBV4-3; J: TRBJ2-1; D: .; CDR3: CASSQDRNNEQFF
V: TRBV6-1; J: TRBJ2-1; D: .; CDR3: CASSEAPGGSSYNEQFF
V: TRBV7-3; J: TRBJ2-2; D: .; CDR3: CASSAKLGGELFF
V: TRBV5-1; J: TRBJ1-2; D: .; CDR3: CASSFQRYDYGYTF
V: TRBV19; J: TRBJ1-6; D: .; CDR3: CASSIGGRTRDSPLHF
V: TRBV19; J: TRBJ1-1; D: .; CDR3: CASSISASEAFF
V: TRBV6-5; J: TRBJ1-1; D: .; CDR3: CASSLSRGGNTEAFF
V: TRBV7-2; J: TRBJ2-5; D: TRBD2; CDR3: CASSFNSGYQETQYF
V: TRBV6-5; J: TRBJ2-7; D: TRBD1; CDR3: CASSYRGTGVPYEQYF
V: TRBV5-6; J: TRBJ1-5; D: .; CDR3: CASSLGSGQYNQPQHF
V: TRBV30; J: TRBJ2-1; D: .; CDR3: CAWSASAVSSYNEQFF
V: TRBV6-5; J: TRBJ1-6; D: .; CDR3: CASTLDGGGSPLHF
V: TRBV7-3; J: TRBJ1-6; D: TRBD1; CDR3: CASSLGTVWNSPLHF
V: TRBV10-3; J: TRBJ1-2; D: TRBD1; CDR3: CAIRQGVDGYTF
V: TRBV5-4; J: TRBJ1-2; D: TRBD1; CDR3: CASSLNRGRLGYGYTF
V: TRBV12-3/TRBV12-4; J: TRBJ1-1; D: .; CDR3: CASSGTGNAEAFF
V: TRBV21-1; J: TRBJ1-1; D: .; CDR3: CASSAGGTDSAMNTEAFF
V: TRBV2; J: TRBJ2-7; D: TRBD1; CDR3: CASCNPGQGNYEQYF
V: TRBV19; J: TRBJ2-6; D: .; CDR3: CASSIRGDPGANVLTF
V: TRBV10-3; J: TRBJ2-7; D: .; CDR3: CAISENRGIYEQYF
V: TRBV6-6; J: TRBJ2-3; D: .; CDR3: CASSYYGTDTQYF
V: TRBV7-2; J: TRBJ2-7; D: TRBD1; CDR3: CASSPQDRGNEQYF
V: TRBV5-1; J: TRBJ1-1; D: .; CDR3: CASSLVGGTTEAFF
V: TRBV4-3; J: TRBJ1-5; D: .; CDR3: CASSQDLGQPQHF
V: TRBV9; J: TRBJ2-1; D: .; CDR3: CASSAQPGNEQFF
V: TRBV3-1/TRBV3-2; J: TRBJ1-5; D: TRBD1; CDR3: CASSQGTGQSQPQHF
V: TRBV6-5; J: TRBJ1-5; D: .; CDR3: CASSYSSGQPQHF
V: TRBV18; J: TRBJ2-7; D: TRBD1; CDR3: CASSPQSTGVDEQYF
V: TRBV30; J: TRBJ2-2; D: .; CDR3: CAWTNFRANTGELFF
V: TRBV28; J: TRBJ2-7; D: .; CDR3: CASSPPGASYEQYF
V: TRBV7-7; J: TRBJ2-3; D: .; CDR3: CASSSGTLGTDTQYF